Listed here are 30 T cell receptor beta chains from one sample, sequenced in a study of blood T cell repertoires in COVID-19. Method: immunoSEQ multiplex PCR; TCRdb's copy keeps in-frame clones and lacks some. The sample has more than 350,000 clones; about 87% are singletons. Material for sequencing was PBMCs or T cells enriched from blood (not recorded which). These receptors were collected from a woman in her forties or fifties who had recovered from COVID-19.

V usage is TRBV28 and J usage is TRBJ1-5, with a possible D match to TRBD1 (5 bases). V was shortened by 5 bases and J by 6 bases, with 17 bases between the two germline ends. CDR1 and CDR2 (germline): MDHEN, SYDVKM. The CDR3 sequence is 15 residues long. CDR3 sequence: CASSPGGWWTQPQHF. The CDR3 DNA reads TGTGCCAGCAGTCCGGGGGGTTGGTGGACTCAGCCCCAGCATTTT.

The rearrangement links TRBV7-3 to TRBJ1-1; D remains unclear. CDR3 length: 17 residues. Germline V lookup: CDR1 SGHTA, CDR2 FQGTGA. Trimming stripped 5 bases from V and 3 bases from J, with 22 bases between. CDR3 protein: CASSQRGQESMDTEAFF. Here the CDR3 DNA reads TGTGCCAGCAGCCAACGGGGTCAGGAATCTATGGACACTGAAGCTTTCTTT.

The chain combines TRBV30 with TRBJ1-6, with no clear D. V lost 1 base and J lost 10, with 5 bases in between. This CDR3 has 11 amino acids. The germline CDR1 and CDR2 sequences are GTSNPN and SVGIG (reference sequence). CDR3 sequence: CAWSGGSPLHF. The CDR3 bases are TGTGCCTGGAGTGGCGGGTCACCCCTCCACTTT.

This chain connects TRBV4-3 to TRBJ1-6, with 7 bases that match TRBD1. Germline V lookup: CDR1 LGHNA, CDR2 YSLEER. This CDR3 contains 15 residues. V dropped 0 bases and J dropped 6; count of bases not matched to a gene: 2. The CDR3 DNA reads TGCGCCAGCAGCCAAGATAGGGGGCGTAATTCACCCCTCCACTTT. Protein: CASSQDRGRNSPLHF.

This clone was detected once. The chain has TRBV6-5 and TRBJ2-1; D possibly corresponds to TRBD1 (5 bases). This CDR3 is built from 11 residues. The germline V gene encodes CDR1 MNHEY and CDR2 SVGAGI. The V end was cut by 7 bases, the J end by 7 bases, with 8 bases between. The CDR3 region is CASTGSNEQFF. In DNA form, the CDR3 reads TGTGCCAGCACAGGGTCGAATGAGCAGTTCTTC.

This clone turned up a few times. The rearrangement links TRBV13 to TRBJ2-7; 11 nucleotides line up with TRBD1. V dropped 6 bases and J dropped 2; count of bases not matched to a gene: 3. CDR3 length equals 14 residues. CDR1 and CDR2 (germline): PRHDT, FYEKMQ (reference sequence). CDR3 DNA: TGTGCCAGCAGTAGGGACAGGGGGACCTACGAGCAGTACTTC. Translation: CASSRDRGTYEQYF. Filled out from reference TRBV13 and TRBJ2-7, the complete variable domain reads AAGVIQSPRHLIKEKRETATLKCYPIPRHDTVYWYQQGPGQDPQFLISFYEKMQSDKGSIPDRFSAQQFSDYHSELNMSSLELGDSALYFCASSRDRGTYEQYFGPGTRLTVT.

The chain combines TRBV11-3 with TRBJ1-6; D gene ambiguous. Per germline, CDR1 SGHNT and CDR2 YENEEA. The CDR3 sequence is 20 residues long. Trimming pared 0 bases from V and 6 bases from J, leaving 24 bases between. DNA for the CDR3: TGTGCCAGCAGCTTAGAAAACCAGGCTTCCCTACGCAGTACTAATTCACCCCTCCACTTT. Translating it yields CASSLENQASLRSTNSPLHF.

CDR3 DNA sequence: TGTGCCAGCAGTGGTAGAACAGGGATAACAACTAATGAAAAACTGTTTTTT. Translating it yields CASSGRTGITTNEKLFF. The V and J genes are TRBV25-1 and TRBJ1-4; D is possibly TRBD1 (6 bases). CDR1 MGHDK and CDR2 SYGVNS come from the germline V gene. Trimming removed 4 bases from V and 0 bases from J, with 15 bases in between. The CDR3 covers 17 residues.

This chain links TRBV2 with TRBJ2-6, with 9 nucleotides matching TRBD1. Germline V lookup: CDR1 SNHLY, CDR2 FYNNEI. V was clipped by 4 bases and J by 2 bases; unmatched bases: 3. The CDR3 spans 16 residues. As DNA, the CDR3 is TGTGCCAGCAGTGCCACAGGGGGCCCTGGGGCCAACGTCCTGACTTTC. It yields the protein CASSATGGPGANVLTF.

This rearrangement joins TRBV10-3 to TRBJ2-3, with a tentative D call TRBD1 (6 bases). V lost 4 bases and J 0 bases, leaving 11 bases between the germline ends. Germline V CDR1 and CDR2: ENHRY, SYGVKD. The CDR3 is 15 residues long. CDR3 in amino acids: CAISVGTTSTDTQYF. The CDR3, as DNA: TGTGCCATCAGTGTGGGGACAACTAGCACAGATACGCAGTATTTT.

The chain combines TRBV28 with TRBJ2-1; the match to TRBD1 covers 11 bases. This CDR3 has 15 residues. V lost 5 bases to trimming and J lost 9 bases; unmatched junction nucleotides: 9. Germline CDR1 and CDR2: MDHEN and SYDVKM. The CDR3 region has the DNA TGTGCCAGCAGTCCCGGGACAGGGGGAAAGAGTGAGCAGTTCTTC. Its protein is CASSPGTGGKSEQFF.

The rearrangement joins TRBV12-3 or TRBV12-4 to TRBJ2-1; TRBD2 agrees at 8 bases. The V and J ends lost 6 bases and 9 bases, in that order; junction bases with no gene match: 7. This CDR3 contains 13 residues. CDR3 DNA sequence: TGTGCCAGCAGCCTAGGACTAGCTGGTGAGCAGTTCTTC. Amino acid sequence: CASSLGLAGEQFF.

The chain recombines TRBV4-2 with TRBJ2-7; perhaps TRBD1 as D (6 bases). CDR3 size: 15 residues. Germline-derived CDR1 and CDR2 are LGHNA and YNFKEQ. V was trimmed by 2 bases and J by 1 base, leaving 12 bases between them. The CDR3 spells CASSQSQDRSYEQYF. CDR3 sequence (DNA): TGTGCCAGCAGCCAATCCCAGGACAGATCCTACGAGCAGTACTTC.

The rearrangement uses TRBV18 and TRBJ2-7; 7 bases line up with TRBD1. Trimming at V came to 6 bases and at J to 4 bases, leaving 9 bases not matched to a gene. The germline CDR1 and CDR2 sequences are KGHSH and LQKENI. This CDR3 is built from 14 residues. The CDR3 bases are TGTGCCAGCTCCCTCGGACAGGAAGGGTACGAGCAGTACTTC. Its translation is CASSLGQEGYEQYF.

A word on this clone: This specimen includes other DNA sequences encoding the same CDR3. The chain has TRBV18 and TRBJ1-6, with TRBD1 identical over 7 bases. V was pared by 3 bases and J by 5 bases, with 4 bases of the junction left unmatched. This CDR3 has 15 residues. The germline V gene encodes CDR1 KGHSH and CDR2 LQKENI. The CDR3 reads CASSPRDSNNSPLHF. CDR3 coding DNA: TGTGCCAGCTCACCCCGGGACAGTAATAATTCACCCCTCCACTTT. Together with reference TRBV18 and TRBJ1-6, the CDR3 gives the full variable domain: NAGVMQNPRHLVRRRGQEARLRCSPMKGHSHVYWYRQLPEEGLKFMVYLQKENIIDESGMPKERFSAEFPKEGPSILRIQQVVRGDSAAYFCASSPRDSNNSPLHFGNGTRLTVT.

This rearrangement joins TRBV7-2 to TRBJ2-1; 11 nucleotides line up with TRBD2. The CDR3 sequence is 18 residues long. J was trimmed by 5 bases and V by 2 bases; bases with no gene match: 11. Germline V gene sequence: CDR1 SGHTA, CDR2 FQGNSA. The CDR3 loop reads CASSLFFRGTSGDNEQFF. The DNA for the CDR3 is TGTGCCAGCAGCTTATTTTTTCGTGGGACTAGCGGAGACAATGAGCAGTTCTTC.

The genes are TRBV27 and TRBJ2-5; TRBD2 agrees at 7 bases. CDR1 is MNHEY and CDR2 is SMNVEV in the germline V gene (reference sequence). CDR3 size: 14 residues. V shed 2 bases, J shed 3 bases, and the junction held 3 bases outside the gene matches. The DNA for the CDR3 is TGTGCCAGCAGTTTAAGGCTAGCGGAAGAGACCCAGTACTTC. Translating it yields CASSLRLAEETQYF.

This chain links TRBV5-1 with TRBJ1-2; D remains ambiguous. V dropped 4 bases and J dropped 1 base, with 8 bases sitting between them. Per the germline V gene, CDR1 is SGHRS and CDR2 is YFSETQ. The CDR3 sequence is 13 residues long. The CDR3 region has the DNA TGCGCCAGCAGCAACAGTCTTAACTATGGCTACACCTTC. This encodes CASSNSLNYGYTF.

J is TRBJ2-3 and V is TRBV29-1; D is perhaps TRBD1 (6 bases). V dropped 5 bases and J dropped 2 bases, with 8 bases sitting between them. The CDR3 runs 12 residues. Germline-derived CDR1 and CDR2 are SQVTM and ANQGSEA. CDR3 residues: CSVNRATDTQYF. The CDR3 region has the DNA TGCAGCGTTAACAGGGCCACAGATACGCAGTATTTT.

Written as DNA, the CDR3 is TGCGCCAGCAGCTTGGCTAGCACAGATACGCAGTATTTT. Translating it yields CASSLASTDTQYF. V and J are TRBV5-1 and TRBJ2-3; no reliable D call. The germline CDR1 and CDR2 sequences are SGHRS and YFSETQ. V was pared by 0 bases and J by 0 bases, with 2 bases between. The CDR3 length is 13 residues.

This chain uses TRBV25-1 with TRBJ2-3; 12 bases align to TRBD2. Germline trimming cut 2 bases from V and 0 bases from J; bases unmatched to any gene: 6. In germline, CDR1 is MGHDK, CDR2 SYGVNS. This CDR3 spans 18 amino acids. The CDR3 DNA reads TGTGCCAGCAGTGAAACTAGCGGGGGGCGGGGTAGCACAGATACGCAGTATTTT. Translation: CASSETSGGRGSTDTQYF.

The V call is TRBV6-5, the J call TRBJ1-1; D is undetermined. The V and J ends lost 4 bases and 4 bases respectively, with 13 bases between them. CDR3 length: 14 residues. Per germline, CDR1 MNHEY and CDR2 SVGAGI. CDR3: CASSSLGSGTEAFF. CDR3 bases: TGTGCCAGCAGTTCCCTCGGGAGCGGCACTGAAGCTTTCTTT.

This chain joins TRBV28 and TRBJ2-3; 9 bases fit TRBD2. V dropped 1 base and J dropped 0; count of bases not matched to a gene: 8. Germline V gene data show CDR1 as MDHEN and CDR2 as SYDVKM. The length of the CDR3 is 18 residues. DNA of the CDR3: TGTGCCAGCAGTTTATACGCGGGGGGGGGCCTAAGCACAGATACGCAGTATTTT. Translated: CASSLYAGGGLSTDTQYF.

The chain links TRBV19 to TRBJ2-7, with 9 bases matching TRBD1. With 10 bases clipped from V and 3 bases from J, the junction kept 4 bases outside the gene matches. From germline, CDR1 is LNHDA and CDR2 SQIVND (reference sequence). The CDR3 contains 12 residues. CDR3 in DNA: TGTGCCACCAGGGGACAGGGCTACGAGCAGTACTTC. Amino acids: CATRGQGYEQYF. Looking up the rest from reference TRBV19 and TRBJ2-7 gives the full variable domain: DGGITQSPKYLFRKEGQNVTLSCEQNLNHDAMYWYRQDPGQGLRLIYYSQIVNDFQKGDIAEGYSVSREKKESFPLTVTSAQKNPTAFYLCATRGQGYEQYFGPGTRLTVT.

The gene calls are TRBV29-1 and TRBJ1-1; D gene uncertain. The length of the CDR3 is 11 residues. The V gene lost 4 bases and the J gene lost 2 bases, with 5 bases spanning the gap. CDR1 is SQVTM and CDR2 is ANQGSEA in the germline V gene. The CDR3 DNA sequence: TGCAGCGTTGGCAGAAACACTGAAGCTTTCTTT. Translation gives CSVGRNTEAFF. The whole variable domain, filled in from reference TRBV29-1 and TRBJ1-1, reads SAVISQKPSRDICQRGTSLTIQCQVDSQVTMMFWYRQQPGQSLTLIATANQGSEATYESGFVIDKFPISRPNLTFSTLTVSNMSPEDSSIYLCSVGRNTEAFFGQGTRLTVV.

The chain recombines TRBV12-3 or TRBV12-4 with TRBJ1-1; D perhaps matches TRBD1 (6 bases). The CDR3 sequence is 12 residues long. Trimming shortened V by 5 bases and J by 5 bases, and 9 bases separated the two germline ends. The DNA for the CDR3 is TGTGCCAGCAGTGGGAGGGGGACTGAAGCTTTCTTT. Amino acid sequence: CASSGRGTEAFF.

The chain employs TRBV28 and TRBJ1-5; tentative D call: TRBD1 (6 bases). CDR1 and CDR2 (germline): MDHEN, SYDVKM. Deletions cut 7 bases from V and 3 bases from J, with 13 bases between. CDR3 length: 14 amino acids. The CDR3 loop is CASIEGGINQPQHF. CDR3 nucleotides: TGTGCCAGCATCGAGGGGGGGATCAATCAGCCCCAGCATTTT.

Comments on this clone: The same CDR3 can be traced to other DNA sequences in this sample. The chain has TRBV6-5 and TRBJ1-1; 8 nucleotides match TRBD1. Per the germline V gene, CDR1 is MNHEY and CDR2 is SVGAGI. CDR3 length equals 14 residues. With 2 bases clipped from V and 5 bases from J, the junction kept 4 bases outside the gene matches. The CDR3 DNA reads as TGTGCCAGCAGTTACGGGACAGGTGCGACTGAAGCTTTCTTT. It specifies CASSYGTGATEAFF.

The chain recombines TRBV19 with TRBJ2-1; 8 bases map to TRBD2. With 2 bases clipped from V and 8 bases from J, the junction kept 11 bases outside the gene matches. CDR1 and CDR2 from the germline V gene are LNHDA and SQIVND (reference sequence). The CDR3 contains 16 residues. CDR3 DNA sequence: TGTGCCAGTAGTATATACGCCGGGACTAGGGTTGATGAGCAGTTCTTC. Translated: CASSIYAGTRVDEQFF.

This chain links TRBV5-1 with TRBJ1-1; 8 nucleotides align to TRBD1. Trimming removed 1 base from V and 4 bases from J; junction bases left unmatched: 3. This CDR3 has 14 amino acids. CDR1 SGHRS and CDR2 YFSETQ come from the germline V gene. CDR3 in amino acids: CASSLRTGSTEAFF. The CDR3 DNA reads as TGCGCCAGCAGCTTGCGGACAGGGAGCACTGAAGCTTTCTTT.